This TCR beta chain emerged from a study of blood T cell repertoires in COVID-19. As for the study in general: Researchers got acute and convalescent COVID-19 samples from the United States, Italy and Spain. PBMCs, B-cell-depleted T cells, or T cells were the source of the cDNA or gDNA that made up the material.

Participants spanned ages about 18 to 90 years and resided in roughly 22 US areas. CDR1 MNHNS and CDR2 SASEGT come from the germline V gene. Trimming removed 1 base at V and 2 bases at J, with 11 bases between. The CDR3 consists of 16 residues. Here immunoSEQ multiplex PCR was the method, and the copy in TCRdb shows in-frame clones only, minus some. The table lists some 190,000 clones, 75% to 85% of them singletons. This chain joins TRBV6-1 and TRBJ2-2; D possibly corresponds to TRBD2 (5 bases). This sequence originates from a man aged 25-45 years with acute COVID-19. Sequenced input: PBMCs or T cells enriched from blood (not recorded which). CDR3 in amino acids: CASSEGGGVNTGELFF. The CDR3 bases are TGTGCCAGCAGTGAAGGAGGAGGAGTTAACACCGGGGAGCTGTTTTTT.